This T cell receptor beta chain was obtained from a study of T cell responses to AZD1222 COVID-19 vaccine. Overall study results and limits: Dominant CD4 TCR responses targeted spike regions 160-218 and 743-854. Reportedly, nearly half of unique spike TCRs recognized epitopes outside B.1.351/B.1.1.7 mutations. Without day 14 samples, only post-peak T cell repertoires were studied. Donor demographics were predominantly white British with a female majority; clonal diversity may be underestimated.

In regard to this clone: The antigen remains unidentified.

The table came from immunoSEQ multiplex PCR; TCRdb's copy has only in-frame clones and leaves some out. The sample consists of roughly 100,000 clones, 80% to 95% of them appearing once. Deletions cut 5 bases from V and 0 bases from J, with 20 bases between. The CDR3 runs to 18 residues. Germline V gives CDR1 LNHDA, CDR2 SQIVND (reference sequence). The origin of this receptor is an adult in good health. The chain links TRBV19 to TRBJ1-5; D ambiguous. The source was peripheral blood, collected on day 0 of AZD1222 vaccination. CDR3 in amino acids: CASSDTKAVLYSNQPQHF. Written as DNA, the CDR3 is TGTGCCAGTAGTGATACAAAGGCGGTTCTTTATAGCAATCAGCCCCAGCATTTT.